This T cell receptor beta chain was identified during a study of technical replicates of blood from a handful of donors. Profiled with immunoSEQ multiplex PCR; TCRdb holds only in-frame clones, not every one. This sample has roughly 72,000 clones, with about 96% found just once. Per the germline V gene, CDR1 is MDHEN and CDR2 is SYDVKM. This CDR3 spans 13 amino acids. The V gene lost 3 bases and the J gene lost 4 bases, with 10 bases spanning the gap. This TCR came from a human donor in good health. This chain joins TRBV28 and TRBJ2-7; possible D gene TRBD1, 6 bases. The material sequenced was T cells isolated from PBMCs. The CDR3 here is CASSLGARYEQYF. The CDR3 DNA follows: TGTGCCAGCAGTTTGGGGGCGCGGTACGAGCAGTACTTC.